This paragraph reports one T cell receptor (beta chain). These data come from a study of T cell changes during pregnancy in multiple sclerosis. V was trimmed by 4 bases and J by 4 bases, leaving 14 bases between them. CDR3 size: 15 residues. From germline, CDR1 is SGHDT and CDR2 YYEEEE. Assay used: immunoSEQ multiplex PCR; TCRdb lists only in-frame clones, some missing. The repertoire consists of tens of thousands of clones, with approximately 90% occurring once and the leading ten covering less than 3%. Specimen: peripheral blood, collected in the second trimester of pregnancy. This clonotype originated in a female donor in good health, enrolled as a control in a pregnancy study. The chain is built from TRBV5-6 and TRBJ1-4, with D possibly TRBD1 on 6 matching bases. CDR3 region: CASSNFGQYNEKLFF. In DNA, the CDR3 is TGTGCCAGCAGCAATTTCGGACAGTATAATGAAAAACTGTTTTTT.